A single T cell receptor beta chain is shown here with its context. From germline, CDR1 is SGHRS and CDR2 YFSETQ. The V end lost 0 bases, the J end lost 11 bases, and 17 bases lay between the germline ends. The CDR3 loop spans 14 amino acids. The data were produced by immunoSEQ multiplex PCR, yet TCRdb's version contains in-frame clones alone and is incomplete. Among more than 300,000 clones, 90% were seen once, and the ten largest hold 3.9%. Ages ranged from about 18 to 100 years, with residence in about two dozen US areas. Cohorts were determined from participant-reported clinical history. The entry originates in a study of blood T cell repertoires in COVID-19. Study information: PBMCs, B-cell-depleted T cells, or T cells provided the cDNA or gDNA that made up the material.

The V and J genes are TRBV5-1 and TRBJ1-2, with D perhaps matching TRBD1 (5 bases). Input material: PBMCs or T cells enriched from blood (not recorded which). The receptor was derived from a woman in her 30s who had been exposed to COVID-19. CDR3 DNA: TGCGCCAGCAGCTTGGCACAGGTCCCGATAAGGTACACCTTC. It encodes CASSLAQVPIRYTF.